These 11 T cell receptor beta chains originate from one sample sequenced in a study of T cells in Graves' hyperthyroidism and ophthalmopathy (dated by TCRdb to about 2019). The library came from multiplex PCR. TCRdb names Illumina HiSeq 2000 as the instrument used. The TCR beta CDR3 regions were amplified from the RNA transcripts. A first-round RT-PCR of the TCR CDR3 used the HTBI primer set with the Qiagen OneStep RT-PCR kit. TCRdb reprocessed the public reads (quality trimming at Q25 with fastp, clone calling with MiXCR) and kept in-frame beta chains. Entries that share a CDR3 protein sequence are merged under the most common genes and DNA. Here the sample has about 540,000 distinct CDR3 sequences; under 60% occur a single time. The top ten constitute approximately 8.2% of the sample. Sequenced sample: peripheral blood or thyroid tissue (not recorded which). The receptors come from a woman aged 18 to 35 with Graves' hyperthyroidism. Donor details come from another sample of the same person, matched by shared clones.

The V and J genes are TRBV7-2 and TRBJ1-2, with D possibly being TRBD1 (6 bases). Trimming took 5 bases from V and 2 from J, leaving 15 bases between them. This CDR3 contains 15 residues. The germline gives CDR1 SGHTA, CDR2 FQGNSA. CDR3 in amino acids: CASSPAYRENYGYTF. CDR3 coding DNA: TGTGCCAGCAGCCCAGCCTACAGGGAGAACTATGGCTACACCTTC.

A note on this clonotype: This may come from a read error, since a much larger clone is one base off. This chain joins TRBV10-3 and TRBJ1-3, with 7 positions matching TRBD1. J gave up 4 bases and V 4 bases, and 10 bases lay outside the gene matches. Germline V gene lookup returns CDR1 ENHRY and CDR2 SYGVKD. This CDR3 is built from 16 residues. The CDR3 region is CAISGSEGAYGNTIYF. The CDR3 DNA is TGTGCCATCAGTGGGTCGGAGGGGGCGTACGGAAACACCATATATTTT.

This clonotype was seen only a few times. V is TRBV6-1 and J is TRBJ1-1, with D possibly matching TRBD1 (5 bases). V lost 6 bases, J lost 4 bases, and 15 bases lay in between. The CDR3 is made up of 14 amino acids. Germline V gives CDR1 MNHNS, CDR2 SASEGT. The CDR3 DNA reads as TGTGCCAGCAGCCGTCGAGGGGATACCACTGAAGCTTTCTTT. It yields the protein CASSRRGDTTEAFF.

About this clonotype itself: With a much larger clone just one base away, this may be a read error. CDR3 in amino acids: CASNLGLTARGGYTF. The CDR3, as DNA: TGTGCCAGCAACTTAGGTTTGACGGCGAGGGGTGGCTACACCTTC. The chain has TRBV7-2 and TRBJ1-2, with D possibly TRBD1 on 5 matching bases. Germline V gene sequence: CDR1 SGHTA, CDR2 FQGNSA. The CDR3 totals 15 residues. The variable domain in full, with the rest retrieved from reference TRBV7-2 and TRBJ1-2, is GAGVSQSPSNKVTEKGKDVELRCDPISGHTALYWYRQSLGQGLEFLIYFQGNSAPDKSGLPSDRFSAERTGGSVSTLTIQRTQQEDSAVYLCASNLGLTARGGYTFGSGTRLTVV.

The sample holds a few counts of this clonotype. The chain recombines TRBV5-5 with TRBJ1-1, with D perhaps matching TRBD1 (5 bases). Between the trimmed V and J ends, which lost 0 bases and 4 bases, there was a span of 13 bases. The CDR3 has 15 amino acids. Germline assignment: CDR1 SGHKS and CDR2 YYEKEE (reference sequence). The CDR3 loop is CASSLVGGWVTEAFF. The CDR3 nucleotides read TGTGCCAGCAGCTTGGTTGGGGGGTGGGTCACTGAAGCTTTCTTT.

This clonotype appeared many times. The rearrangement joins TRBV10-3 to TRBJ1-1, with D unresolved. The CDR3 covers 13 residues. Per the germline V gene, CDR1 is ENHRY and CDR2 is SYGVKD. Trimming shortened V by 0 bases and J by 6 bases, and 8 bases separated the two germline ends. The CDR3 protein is CAISESVGSEAFF. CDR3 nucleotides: TGTGCCATCAGTGAGTCAGTAGGGTCTGAAGCTTTCTTT.

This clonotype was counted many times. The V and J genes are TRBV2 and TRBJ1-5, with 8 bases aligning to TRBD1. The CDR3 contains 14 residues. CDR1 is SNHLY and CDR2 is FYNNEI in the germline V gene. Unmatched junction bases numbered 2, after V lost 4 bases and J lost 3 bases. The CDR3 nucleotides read TGTGCCAGCAGTGGGACAGGGCCCAATCAGCCCCAGCATTTT. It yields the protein CASSGTGPNQPQHF. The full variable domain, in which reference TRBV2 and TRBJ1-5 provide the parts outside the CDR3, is EPEVTQTPSHQVTQMGQEVILRCVPISNHLYFYWYRQILGQKVEFLVSFYNNEISEKSEIFDDQFSVERPDGSNFTLKIRSTKLEDSAMYFCASSGTGPNQPQHFGDGTRLSIL.

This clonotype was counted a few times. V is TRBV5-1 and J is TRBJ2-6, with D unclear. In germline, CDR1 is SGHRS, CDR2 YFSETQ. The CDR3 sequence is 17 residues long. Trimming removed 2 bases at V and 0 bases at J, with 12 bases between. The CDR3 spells CASSFPSRSSGANVLTF. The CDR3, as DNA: TGCGCCAGCAGCTTCCCTTCGAGGAGCTCTGGGGCCAACGTCCTGACTTTC.

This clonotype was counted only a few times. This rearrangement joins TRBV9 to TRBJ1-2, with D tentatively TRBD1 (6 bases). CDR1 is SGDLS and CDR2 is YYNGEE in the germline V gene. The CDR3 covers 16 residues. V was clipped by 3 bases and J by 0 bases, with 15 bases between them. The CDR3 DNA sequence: TGTGCCAGCAGCGCCGGGGGACACCCTGCTAACTATGGCTACACCTTC. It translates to CASSAGGHPANYGYTF.

The CDR3: CASSLEPDNEQFF. CDR3 nucleotides: TGTGCCAGCAGCTTAGAACCCGACAATGAGCAGTTCTTC. The chain joins TRBV11-3 to TRBJ2-1; D unresolved. V gave up 0 bases and J gave up 5 bases, with 5 bases separating them. CDR1 is SGHNT, CDR2 YENEEA, per germline. The CDR3 has 13 residues. The complete variable domain, with remaining parts taken from reference TRBV11-3 and TRBJ2-1, reads EAGVVQSPRYKIIEKKQPVAFWCNPISGHNTLYWYLQNLGQGPELLIRYENEEAVDDSQLPKDRFSAERLKGVDSTLKIQPAELGDSAVYLCASSLEPDNEQFFGPGTRLTVL.

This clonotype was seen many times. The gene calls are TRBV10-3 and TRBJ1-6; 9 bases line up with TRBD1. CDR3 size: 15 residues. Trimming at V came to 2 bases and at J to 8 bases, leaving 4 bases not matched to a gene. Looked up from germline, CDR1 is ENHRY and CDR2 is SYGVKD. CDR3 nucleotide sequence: TGTGCCATCAGTGAGGCCAGGACAGGGGATTCACCCCTCCACTTT. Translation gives CAISEARTGDSPLHF.